Below, 5 T cell receptor beta chains from the same sample are listed, as sequenced in a study of blood T cell repertoires in COVID-19. TCRdb keeps only in-frame clones here, not all; method: immunoSEQ multiplex PCR. Of a few hundred thousand clones listed, around 83% are singletons. Sequenced input: peripheral blood. The receptor set was obtained from a woman in her fifties or sixties with acute or convalescent COVID-19.

The V gene is TRBV5-6, the J gene TRBJ1-6, with no clear D. The CDR3 loop spans 13 amino acids. V lost 4 bases and J lost 9, with 11 bases in between. Germline-derived CDR1 and CDR2 are SGHDT and YYEEEE. CDR3 residues: CASSPPRGSPLHF. The CDR3 DNA sequence: TGTGCCAGCAGCCCACCGAGAGGTTCACCCCTCCACTTT.

The chain combines TRBV30 with TRBJ1-5, with D possibly matching TRBD1 (5 bases). V lost 7 bases, J lost 6 bases, and 16 bases lay in between. CDR1 and CDR2 from the germline V gene are GTSNPN and SVGIG (reference sequence). The CDR3 consists of 13 residues. CDR3 in DNA: TGTGCCTACACCCGGGGGGTGGGTCAGCCCCAGCATTTT. Its protein product is CAYTRGVGQPQHF.

This chain connects TRBV18 to TRBJ2-3, with 9 bases lining up with TRBD2. Germline CDR1 and CDR2: KGHSH and LQKENI. V shed 4 bases and J 4 bases; nucleotides not matched to a gene: 9. The CDR3 is 16 residues long. The DNA of the CDR3 is TGTGCCAGCTCACAGACTAGCGGAAGGGGGGCAGATACGCAGTATTTT. Its protein product is CASSQTSGRGADTQYF.

This chain joins TRBV28 and TRBJ1-1, with 10 bases fitting TRBD1. Germline loops: CDR1 MDHEN, CDR2 SYDVKM. This CDR3 is built from 17 residues. V was pared by 5 bases and J by 5 bases, with 14 bases of the junction left unmatched. CDR3 DNA sequence: TGTGCCAGCAGTCTCCGACAGGGGGCGGGAGGGGTAACTGAAGCTTTCTTT. Translation: CASSLRQGAGGVTEAFF.

This chain links TRBV5-5 with TRBJ1-1, with a possible D match to TRBD1 (5 bases). CDR1 SGHKS and CDR2 YYEKEE come from the germline V gene (reference sequence). The CDR3 sequence is 15 residues long. Trimming removed 1 base at V and 4 bases at J, with 14 bases between. The CDR3 DNA reads as TGTGCCAGCAGCTTGTTGAAGGGGCCGATCACTGAAGCTTTCTTT. It codes for CASSLLKGPITEAFF.